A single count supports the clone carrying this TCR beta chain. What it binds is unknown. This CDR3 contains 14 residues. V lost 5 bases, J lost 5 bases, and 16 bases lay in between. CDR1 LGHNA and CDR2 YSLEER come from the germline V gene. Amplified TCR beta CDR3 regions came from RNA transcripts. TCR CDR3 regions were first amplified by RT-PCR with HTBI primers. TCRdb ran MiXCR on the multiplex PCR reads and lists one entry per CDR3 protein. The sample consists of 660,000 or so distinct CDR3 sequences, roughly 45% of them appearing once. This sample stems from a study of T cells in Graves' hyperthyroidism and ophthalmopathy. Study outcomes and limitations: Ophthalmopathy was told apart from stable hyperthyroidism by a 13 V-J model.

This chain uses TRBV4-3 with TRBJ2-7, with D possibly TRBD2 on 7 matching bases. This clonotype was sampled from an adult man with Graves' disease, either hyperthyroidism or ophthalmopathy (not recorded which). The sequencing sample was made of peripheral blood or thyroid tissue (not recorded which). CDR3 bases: TGCGCCAGCAGCGGCGGGGGCAACAGCGACGAGCAGTACTTC. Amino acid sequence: CASSGGGNSDEQYF.